This T cell receptor beta chain is drawn from a study of technical replicates of blood from a few donors. The repertoire was sequenced with immunoSEQ multiplex PCR; TCRdb's copy has only in-frame clones and lacks some. The data contain about 63,000 clones, around nine tenths of them singletons. The CDR3 runs 13 residues. Trimming took 5 bases from V and 4 from J, leaving 11 bases between them. From germline, CDR1 is SEHNR and CDR2 FQNEAQ (reference sequence). This clonotype originated in a human donor in good health. Some clones in this sample may be carry-over from other donors' samples. The V and J genes are TRBV7-9 and TRBJ1-2, with TRBD1 as a possible D gene (6 bases). Sample: PBMCs. Here the CDR3 reads CASSEGQTYGYTF. The CDR3 coding sequence is TGTGCCAGCAGCGAAGGACAGACCTATGGCTACACCTTC.